This TCR beta chain was observed in a study of T-cell memory formation after mild COVID-19. Study findings and constraints: A balance of CD4 and CD8 characterized clones contracting day 15 to 85, whereas later expanders leaned CD4+. Confirmation was lacking for SARS-CoV-2 specificity of second-wave clones that peaked on day 37.

This clonotype was seen a few times. What it binds is not known. 5'RACE, which relied on constant-segment primers, yielded TCR alpha and TCR beta cDNA libraries carrying sample barcodes and UMIs. TCRdb analysed the 5' RACE reads with MiXCR anew, one entry per CDR3 protein. The sample lists 90,000 to 120,000 distinct CDR3 sequences, under 15% occurring once. Germline V gene sequence: CDR1 MNHEY, CDR2 SMNVEV (reference sequence). This CDR3 has 14 residues. V shed 4 bases and J shed 1 base, with 10 bases lying between them. This chain connects TRBV27 to TRBJ1-1; perhaps TRBD1 as D (6 bases). The sequence was obtained from a man in his late teens or twenties who had mild COVID-19 (a few samples of this study predate the infection). Cell type and time point are not known. Sequencing was done on a sample of PBMCs or a T cell subset sorted from them (not recorded which). As DNA, the CDR3 is TGTGCCAGCAGTTCAATGACAGGGAACACTGAAGCTTTCTTT. Translated, it gives CASSSMTGNTEAFF.